These 29 T cell receptor beta chains were all obtained from the same sample, sequenced in a study of CD8 T cells in ankylosing spondylitis. Antigens of these TCRs are unknown. TCRdb analysed the 5' RACE reads with MiXCR anew, one entry per CDR3 protein. The sample has 200,000 to 250,000 distinct CDR3 sequences, 5.5% to 7.5% seen once. Study-wide points: Typical of ankylosing spondylitis blood, it appeared, was a TCR beta motif of several highly homologous variants.

Sequencing was performed on blood, either unsorted or a sorted T cell fraction (not recorded which). These receptors were taken from a male donor with ankylosing spondylitis.

This chain's CDR3 is CASSSDRPNEQFF. For the CDR3, the DNA is TGTGCCAGCAGCTCGGACAGGCCTAATGAGCAGTTCTTC. The chain links TRBV7-9 to TRBJ2-1; TRBD1 agrees at 7 bases. V lost 4 bases, J lost 7 bases, and 4 bases stayed unmatched. Per the germline V gene, CDR1 is SEHNR and CDR2 is FQNEAQ (reference sequence). The CDR3 sequence is 13 residues long.

This clonotype was counted ten times or more. This chain links TRBV27 with TRBJ1-2; D remains unclear. V shed 3 bases and J shed 4 bases, with 12 bases lying between them. Germline V gives CDR1 MNHEY, CDR2 SMNVEV (reference sequence). The CDR3 is 14 amino acids. The CDR3 nucleotides are TGTGCCAGCAGTTTCAGTAACGGCGGCTATGGCTACACCTTC. Encoded protein: CASSFSNGGYGYTF.

The chain employs TRBV9 and TRBJ1-1; D ambiguous. Germline V lookup: CDR1 SGDLS, CDR2 YYNGEE. CDR3 length: 13 amino acids. V was trimmed by 0 bases and J by 6 bases, leaving 9 bases between them. The CDR3 sequence: CASSVVGSAEAFF. DNA for the CDR3: TGTGCCAGCAGCGTAGTGGGCAGCGCTGAAGCTTTCTTT.

This clonotype was detected ten times or more. V is TRBV28 and J is TRBJ1-1; unclear D gene. Trimming removed 6 bases at V and 2 bases at J, with 7 bases between. Germline values: CDR1 MDHEN, CDR2 SYDVKM. The CDR3 consists of 12 residues. CDR3 sequence: CASSDLNTEAFF. In nucleotides, the CDR3 is TGTGCCAGCAGCGACTTAAACACTGAAGCTTTCTTT.

This clonotype was detected many times. DNA of the CDR3: TGTGCCACCAGTGATTTGCAGGGGGAATTGTGGACTAATGAAAAACTGTTTTTT. Its translation is CATSDLQGELWTNEKLFF. The V and J genes are TRBV24-1 and TRBJ1-4; TRBD1 aligns across 7 bases. The length of the CDR3 is 18 residues. V was clipped by 0 bases and J by 2 bases; unmatched bases: 8. Per the germline V gene, CDR1 is KGHDR and CDR2 is SFDVKD.

The chain has TRBV5-4 and TRBJ2-1; a possible D gene is TRBD2 (5 bases). Germline CDR1 SGHNT, CDR2 YYREEE (reference sequence). V lost 0 bases, J lost 2 bases, and 12 bases lay in between. The CDR3 length is 16 residues. The CDR3 coding sequence is TGTGCCAGCAGCTTGGGGCCAGAGGGAACCTACAATGAGCAGTTCTTC. Its translation: CASSLGPEGTYNEQFF.

This clonotype was observed many times. The gene calls are TRBV7-8 and TRBJ1-6; D is perhaps TRBD1 (5 bases). V was trimmed by 6 bases and J by 7 bases, leaving 10 bases between them. The germline V gene has CDR1 SGHVS and CDR2 FQNEAQ. This CDR3 comprises 13 residues. CDR3 protein: CASSWGGNSPLHF. Here the CDR3 DNA reads TGTGCCAGCAGTTGGGGGGGGAATTCACCCCTCCACTTT.

This clonotype was counted once. The chain joins TRBV7-6 to TRBJ2-3; TRBD2 is a possible D gene (6 bases). The germline CDR1 and CDR2 sequences are SGHVS and FNYEAQ. CDR3 length equals 15 residues. The germline V and J ends were trimmed by 6 bases and 4 bases, with 17 bases remaining between them. CDR3 region: CASRPYGREADTQYF. For the CDR3, the DNA is TGTGCCAGCAGGCCCTACGGTAGGGAGGCAGATACGCAGTATTTT.

This clonotype occurred many times. The chain recombines TRBV2 with TRBJ2-7; a possible D gene is TRBD1 (6 bases). The CDR3 sequence is 16 residues long. V was shortened by 4 bases and J by 3 bases, with 19 bases between the two germline ends. CDR1 SNHLY and CDR2 FYNNEI come from the germline V gene. CDR3 sequence reads: CASSATGRRSGYEQYF. The CDR3 DNA sequence: TGTGCCAGCAGTGCGACAGGTCGGCGATCTGGCTACGAGCAGTACTTC.

This clonotype was recorded a few times. The rearrangement links TRBV4-1 to TRBJ1-1, with a tentative D call TRBD1 (6 bases). Trimming removed 0 bases from V and 1 base from J, with 9 bases in between. CDR1 is MGHRA and CDR2 is YSYEKL in the germline V gene. This CDR3 comprises 15 residues. Here the CDR3 DNA reads TGCGCCAGCAGCCAAGATGTGGGGGCGAACACTGAAGCTTTCTTT. It yields the protein CASSQDVGANTEAFF.

This clonotype was seen a handful of times. The V gene is TRBV20-1, the J gene TRBJ2-7; 7 bases are a match to TRBD2. Germline V gives CDR1 DFQATT, CDR2 SNEGSKA (reference sequence). The V gene end was trimmed by 5 bases and the J gene end by 2 bases; junction bases not matched to a gene: 15. This CDR3 is built from 16 residues. CDR3 sequence (DNA): TGCAGTGCTGACTCGGTGGCTAGCGGCCTCCCCTACGAGCAGTACTTC. Translating it yields CSADSVASGLPYEQYF.

The genes are TRBV30 and TRBJ2-3; the D call may be TRBD1 or TRBD2 (5 bases each). Germline values: CDR1 GTSNPN, CDR2 SVGIG (reference sequence). V was trimmed by 3 bases and J by 2 bases, leaving 18 bases between them. The CDR3 runs to 16 residues. CDR3 DNA: TGTGCCTGGAGCTCTTTCTTCGGGACCAACACAGATACGCAGTATTTT. Translation gives CAWSSFFGTNTDTQYF.

This chain connects TRBV7-2 to TRBJ2-5, with D possibly being TRBD2 (5 bases). Trimming took 5 bases from V and 5 from J, leaving 15 bases between them. CDR1 is SGHTA and CDR2 is FQGNSA in the germline V gene. The CDR3 covers 14 residues. For the CDR3, the DNA is TGTGCCAGCAGCCCAGCGATCCCGGGGGAGACCCAGTACTTC. It codes for CASSPAIPGETQYF.

This clonotype was seen only a few times. The rearrangement joins TRBV4-2 to TRBJ2-5; 7 bases are shared with TRBD2. Germline V gives CDR1 LGHNA, CDR2 YNFKEQ. J lost 2 bases, V lost 5 bases, and 5 bases had no gene match. The CDR3 covers 14 residues. CDR3 DNA: TGTGCCAGCAGCGAAACGGGACTACAAGAGACCCAGTACTTC. Translated, it gives CASSETGLQETQYF.

Many counts were recorded for this clonotype. The chain has TRBV7-9 and TRBJ1-1; unclear D gene. The ends were cut back, 1 base at V and 4 bases at J, with 10 bases in the middle. This CDR3 contains 14 residues. CDR1 and CDR2 (germline): SEHNR, FQNEAQ (reference sequence). The CDR3 DNA reads TGTGCCAGCAGCTTAGTGCTGCCGGGCACTGAAGCTTTCTTT. Translated: CASSLVLPGTEAFF.

Details on this clonotype: This may come from a read error, since a much larger clone is one base off. The rearrangement uses TRBV4-3 and TRBJ1-1; 7 bases are a match to TRBD1. Germline V gene lookup returns CDR1 LGHNA and CDR2 YSLEER. V shed 3 bases and J 2 bases; nucleotides not matched to a gene: 6. The CDR3 runs to 15 residues. CDR3 sequence reads: CASSHGTGVNTEAFF. CDR3 coding DNA: TGCGCCAGCAGCCACGGTACAGGGGTTAACACTGAAGCTTTCTTT.

This clonotype showed up many times. V gene TRBV6-4 combines with J gene TRBJ2-1; no reliable D call. The V and J ends lost 6 bases and 8 bases respectively, with 2 bases between them. The CDR3 runs to 9 residues. Per the germline V gene, CDR1 is MRHNA and CDR2 is SNTAGT. The CDR3 loop is CASSHEQFF. As DNA, the CDR3 is TGTGCCAGCAGCCATGAGCAGTTCTTC.

This chain uses TRBV11-2 with TRBJ2-7; D unclear. Trimming took 2 bases from V and 6 from J, leaving 14 bases between them. Germline V gene data show CDR1 as SGHAT and CDR2 as FQNNGV. The CDR3 sequence is 14 residues long. Here the CDR3 DNA reads TGTGCCAGCAGCTTACGGCCTCAACCCCCCGAGCAGTACTTC. Its translation is CASSLRPQPPEQYF.

This clonotype was seen ten or more times. The chain is built from TRBV29-1 and TRBJ1-2, with D perhaps matching TRBD1 (5 bases). The V end was cut by 1 base, the J end by 2 bases, with 14 bases between. The CDR3 extends over 15 amino acids. The germline CDR1 and CDR2 sequences are SQVTM and ANQGSEA. CDR3 in DNA: TGCAGCGTTGAAGGCAGGGATTTCCCAAACTATGGCTACACCTTC. Amino acids: CSVEGRDFPNYGYTF.

This clonotype has at least ten counts. The J gene is TRBJ2-7, the V gene TRBV12-3 or TRBV12-4, with D perhaps given as TRBD1 or TRBD2 (5 bases each). V was trimmed by 6 bases and J by 5 bases, leaving 17 bases between them. The CDR3 runs 14 residues. As DNA, the CDR3 is TGTGCCAGCAGCACGGAGTGGGGGAACGACGAGCAGTACTTC. Encoded protein: CASSTEWGNDEQYF.

This clonotype was seen at least ten times. The chain uses TRBV4-3 and TRBJ1-5; D possibly corresponds to TRBD1 (5 bases). The V end was cut by 3 bases, the J end by 3 bases, with 15 bases between. This CDR3 region has 16 residues. Germline CDR1 is LGHNA and CDR2 is YSLEER. CDR3 nucleotide sequence: TGCGCCAGCAGCCATTCCTGGGGCAGGGCCAATCAGCCCCAGCATTTT. This translates into CASSHSWGRANQPQHF.

At least ten counts were recorded for this clonotype. The chain joins TRBV7-6 to TRBJ1-1, with a possible D match to TRBD1 (5 bases). The CDR3 sequence is 16 residues long. V was pared by 0 bases and J by 0 bases, with 11 bases between. Germline V gene data show CDR1 as SGHVS and CDR2 as FNYEAQ. CDR3 in DNA: TGTGCCAGCAGCTTAGCGTCTGGGACGGTGAACACTGAAGCTTTCTTT. Amino acid sequence: CASSLASGTVNTEAFF.

The chain combines TRBV5-1 with TRBJ2-7; 7 positions agree with TRBD1. The CDR3 has 16 residues. Losses at the gene ends were 0 bases for V and 5 bases for J; bases not matched to a gene: 11. Germline loops: CDR1 SGHRS, CDR2 YFSETQ. The CDR3 sequence is CASSLGPTGPLDEQYF. As DNA, the CDR3 is TGCGCCAGCAGCTTGGGCCCGACAGGGCCCCTTGACGAGCAGTACTTC.

The J gene is TRBJ1-1, the V gene TRBV6-2 or TRBV6-3, with D possibly matching TRBD1 (6 bases). V lost 10 bases and J 6 bases, leaving 21 bases between the germline ends. There are 14 residues in the CDR3. In germline, CDR1 is MNHEY, CDR2 SVGEGT. CDR3: CATQRDTVIAEAFF. The CDR3 DNA reads as TGTGCCACCCAAAGGGACACGGTGATCGCTGAAGCTTTCTTT.

This clonotype came up many times. The rearrangement links TRBV10-3 to TRBJ1-2; D gene ambiguous. The germline V and J ends were trimmed by 0 bases and 3 bases, with 8 bases remaining between them. From germline, CDR1 is ENHRY and CDR2 SYGVKD. The CDR3 is made up of 14 amino acids. This chain's CDR3 is CAISESTWYYGYTF. In DNA, the CDR3 is TGTGCCATCAGTGAGTCGACATGGTACTATGGCTACACCTTC.

In its sample, this clonotype was seen many times. The chain combines TRBV27 with TRBJ2-1; 7 bases map to TRBD1. Germline trimming cut 2 bases from V and 5 bases from J; bases unmatched to any gene: 3. The length of the CDR3 is 14 residues. CDR1 and CDR2 (germline): MNHEY, SMNVEV (reference sequence). CDR3 amino acids: CASSLRQGDNEQFF. The DNA of the CDR3 is TGTGCCAGCAGTTTAAGGCAGGGGGACAATGAGCAGTTCTTC.

The rearrangement joins TRBV11-2 to TRBJ2-3, with 12 bases that match TRBD2. CDR1 is SGHAT and CDR2 is FQNNGV in the germline V gene. This CDR3 contains 16 residues. The trim removed 5 bases at V and 1 base at J, leaving 4 bases unmatched. CDR3 region: CASSPGLAGRTDTQYF. The CDR3 nucleotides read TGTGCCAGCAGCCCCGGACTAGCGGGACGCACAGATACGCAGTATTTT. Together with reference TRBV11-2 and TRBJ2-3, the CDR3 gives the full variable domain: EAGVAQSPRYKIIEKRQSVAFWCNPISGHATLYWYQQILGQGPKLLIQFQNNGVVDDSQLPKDRFSAERLKGVDSTLKIQPAKLEDSAVYLCASSPGLAGRTDTQYFGPGTRLTVL.

The sample holds many counts of this clonotype. The V gene is TRBV12-3 or TRBV12-4, the J gene TRBJ2-2; D is uncertain. Trimming stripped 3 bases from V and 5 bases from J, with 13 bases between. This CDR3 contains 15 residues. This CDR3 reads CASSLSRVQTGELFF. As DNA, the CDR3 is TGTGCCAGCAGTTTGTCCCGGGTCCAAACCGGGGAGCTGTTTTTT.

This clonotype was seen at least ten times. The V call is TRBV15, the J call TRBJ2-1; maybe TRBD1 (7 bases). The CDR3 is 13 residues long. The germline gives CDR1 LNHNV, CDR2 YYDKDF (reference sequence). Trimming stripped 4 bases from V and 7 bases from J, with 11 bases between. The CDR3 DNA is TGTGCCACCAGCACTCCAGGGGGGAATGAGCAGTTCTTC. Protein sequence: CATSTPGGNEQFF.